The rows below give T cell receptor beta chains drawn from one sample of a study of T cell changes during pregnancy in multiple sclerosis. Repertoires were generated with immunoSEQ multiplex PCR, while TCRdb's copy carries only in-frame clones and drops some. Of about 73,000 clones detected, 85% to 95% appear once; the ten largest clones hold less than 3.5%. The sample in question was peripheral blood, obtained in the third trimester of pregnancy. Source of these receptors: a female donor in good health, enrolled as a control in a pregnancy study. The conserved cysteine and the conserved F or W are not part of the CDR3 here. The size field is filled for only some rows; it gives once, few, many or a size class.

v_call clone_size cdr3_aa
TRBV5-4 . ASSSQGTGGEQF
TRBV6-5 . ASSNPQGTEQF
TRBV28 . ASNSIGTASNSPLH
TRBV9 . ASSVAGSGSGTDTQY
TRBV7-6 . ASSPLGETQY
TRBV9 . ASSAHRGPGNTIY
TRBV29-1 . SVGETGQNTEAF
TRBV6-5 . ASSNQVTGELF
TRBV6-1 . ASRMQGAGYEKLF
TRBV11-3 . ASSFPGETGELF
TRBV29-1 . TQDRGIDEAF
TRBV7-9 . ASSHPPSGSKGEQF
TRBV2 . ASSEGFAGLNTEAF
TRBV2 . ASSVTDKWSSYNSPLH
TRBV5-1 . ASSYSGGGTEAF
TRBV19 . ASSDTYNQPQH
TRBV4-1 . ASSQERGLNQPQH
TRBV7-2 . ASSFSGTGRSAF
TRBV30 . AWNRLSGYEQY
TRBV7-9 . ASSPSDTNLYGYT
TRBV5-1 . ASSAGGLGGELF
TRBV4-3 . ASSQRGSGSYNEQF
TRBV5-1 . ASSLGGEGYT
TRBV7-3 . ASKAGSNTEAF
TRBV4-1 . ASSQVLRVGSYNEQF
TRBV7-6 . ASSPAGGGYYEQY
TRBV11-2 . ASSLGSGDGNTIY
TRBV2 . ASKPMTASLSPLH
TRBV7-3 once ASSLRGEGRYNEQF
TRBV4-2 once ASSQALHAGGRDEQF
TRBV19 . ASTRGQVEKLF
TRBV28 . ASSPRGYSNQPQH
TRBV7-2 . ASSLGLDHYEQY
TRBV11-2 . ASSHSGGAGEQF
TRBV28 . ASSWRANSPLH
TRBV5-1 . ASSIGQSSYNEQF
TRBV10-1 few ASSPDRGTEAF
TRBV5-1 . ASSLATGSQETQY
TRBV5-6 . ASRRNRGSTINYGYT
TRBV4-3 . ASSQGRTSGSSYEQY
TRBV10-2 . ASTGHLNEKLF
TRBV9 . ASSPIGQFEQF
TRBV5-1 . ASSFSTEYGYT
TRBV5-1 once ASSLGDSFSGNTIY
TRBV7-8 . ASSLAGARTGELF
TRBV28 . ASSYGGQEGFGYT
TRBV27 . ATSDRVQETQY
TRBV13 . ASSSTHRGRNQPQH
TRBV28 . ASSLGFGGPEQY